The rows below give T cell receptor beta chains drawn from one sample of a study of blood T cells in healthy people across ages. TCRdb reanalysed the 5' RACE reads using MiXCR and keeps one entry per CDR3 protein. The table records hundreds of thousands of distinct CDR3 sequences, 20% to 25% of them present only once. Sequencing was done on a sample of blood. Every receptor here comes from a man between 65 and 85 years old in good health. CDR3s include the opening cysteine and the closing phenylalanine or tryptophan. D genes are given only for firm matches. Rows give clone size only sometimes, using once, few, many, or a class for an expanded clone.

clone size	D gene	V gene	J gene	CDR3 protein	CDR3 DNA
few	TRBD2	TRBV20-1	TRBJ2-1	CSARDRTGGLEQFF	TGCAGTGCTAGAGACCGGACGGGAGGGCTTGAGCAGTTCTTC
.	.	TRBV6-1	TRBJ2-1	CASSETAGKQVEQFF	TGTGCCAGCAGTGAAACGGCGGGAAAGCAGGTTGAGCAGTTCTTC
.	TRBD1	TRBV20-1	TRBJ2-2	CSAKRGPDTGELFF	TGCAGTGCTAAAAGGGGGCCGGACACCGGGGAGCTGTTTTTT
many	.	TRBV29-1	TRBJ2-4	CSVEGQNGIQYF	TGCAGCGTTGAAGGACAGAACGGCATTCAGTACTTC
few	.	TRBV5-1	TRBJ2-5	CASSLEGFRDPTQYF	TGCGCCAGCAGCTTGGAGGGCTTCAGAGACCCGACCCAGTACTTC
few	.	TRBV9	TRBJ1-5	CASSVLSDSDQPQHF	TGTGCCAGCAGCGTACTATCTGATAGCGATCAGCCCCAGCATTTT
few	TRBD1	TRBV7-9	TRBJ2-3	CASRTPGQATDTQYF	TGTGCCAGCAGAACACCCGGACAGGCGACAGATACGCAGTATTTT
few	TRBD1	TRBV24-1	TRBJ2-1	CATSEGQGARNEQFF	TGTGCCACCAGTGAGGGACAGGGGGCGCGCAATGAGCAGTTCTTC
.	.	TRBV7-8	TRBJ1-5	CASSSSSNQPQHF	TGTGCCAGCAGCAGCTCCAGCAATCAGCCCCAGCATTTT
.	TRBD1	TRBV5-6	TRBJ2-1	CASSSGQEGYNEQFF	TGTGCCAGCAGCTCGGGACAGGAAGGATACAATGAGCAGTTCTTC
.	TRBD1	TRBV20-1	TRBJ2-5	CSGGTGDQETQYF	TGCAGTGGGGGGACAGGGGATCAAGAGACCCAGTACTTC
.	TRBD1	TRBV18	TRBJ2-3	CASSRPGTGVSGRTDTQYF	TGTGCCAGCTCACGTCCCGGGACAGGGGTCAGCGGGAGAACAGATACGCAGTATTTT
.	.	TRBV7-8	TRBJ2-3	CASSRKRGADTQYF	TGTGCCAGCAGCCGAAAAAGGGGCGCAGATACGCAGTATTTT
.	TRBD2	TRBV5-5	TRBJ2-3	CASSPTSGRGDTQYF	TGTGCCAGCAGCCCCACTAGCGGGAGAGGAGATACGCAGTATTTT
few	.	TRBV5-1	TRBJ2-2	CASSFAGSPGELFF	TGCGCCAGCAGCTTCGCAGGGTCGCCCGGGGAGCTGTTTTTT
few	.	TRBV9	TRBJ2-1	CASSVSSASYNEQFF	TGTGCCAGCAGCGTTTCCTCTGCCTCCTACAATGAGCAGTTCTTC
.	.	TRBV15	TRBJ2-1	CATSRDRLALNYNEQFF	TGTGCCACCAGCAGAGATCGCCTAGCTTTGAATTACAATGAGCAGTTCTTC
few	TRBD1	TRBV20-1	TRBJ2-7	CSVRSLVGGYEQCF	TGCAGTGTGAGGAGTCTAGTAGGGGGCTACGAGCAGTGCTTC
few	.	TRBV20-1	TRBJ2-3	CSALELSTDTQYF	TGCAGTGCCCTGGAGCTGAGCACAGATACGCAGTATTTT
.	TRBD2	TRBV10-2	TRBJ2-3	CASSGREGSDTQYF	TGCGCCAGCAGTGGAAGGGAGGGGTCAGATACGCAGTATTTT
few	TRBD2	TRBV10-3	TRBJ2-5	CAISPGLAGPETQYF	TGTGCCATCAGCCCGGGACTAGCGGGTCCGGAGACCCAGTACTTC
.	.	TRBV18	TRBJ2-7	CASSPLTGYEQYF	TGTGCCAGCTCACCACTGACCGGCTACGAGCAGTACTTC
.	.	TRBV16	TRBJ2-7	CASSQDYSDYEQYF	TGTGCCAGCAGCCAAGATTACAGTGATTACGAGCAGTACTTC
.	TRBD2	TRBV4-3	TRBJ2-1	CASSPRGSGTLDEQFF	TGCGCCAGCAGCCCCCGGGGTAGCGGGACCCTGGATGAGCAGTTCTTC
.	.	TRBV7-9	TRBJ2-1	CASSGTELYNEQFF	TGTGCCAGCAGCGGGACGGAACTTTACAATGAGCAGTTCTTC
.	.	TRBV9	TRBJ2-5	CASSYGAADEETQYF	TGTGCCAGCAGCTACGGGGCGGCAGATGAGGAGACCCAGTACTTC
.	TRBD1	TRBV2	TRBJ2-3	CASKLDRAPSTDAQYF	TGTGCCAGCAAACTCGACAGGGCTCCTAGCACAGATGCGCAGTATTTT